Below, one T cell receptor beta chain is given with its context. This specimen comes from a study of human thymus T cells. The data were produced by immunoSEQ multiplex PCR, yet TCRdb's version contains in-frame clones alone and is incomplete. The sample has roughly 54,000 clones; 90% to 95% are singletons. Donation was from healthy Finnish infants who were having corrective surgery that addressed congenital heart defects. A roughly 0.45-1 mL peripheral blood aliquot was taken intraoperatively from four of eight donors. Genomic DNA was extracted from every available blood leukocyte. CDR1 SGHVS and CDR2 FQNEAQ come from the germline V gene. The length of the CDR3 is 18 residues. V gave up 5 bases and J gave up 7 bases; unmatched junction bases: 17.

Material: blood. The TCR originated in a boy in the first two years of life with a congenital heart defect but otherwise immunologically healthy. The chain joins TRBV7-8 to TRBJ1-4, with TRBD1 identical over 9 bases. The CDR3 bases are TGTGCCAGCAGCAATACACCGGCGGGACAGGGTGGAGGTGAAAAACTGTTTTTT. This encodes CASSNTPAGQGGGEKLFF.